These 3 T cell receptor beta chains were all obtained from the same sample, sequenced in a study of blood T cell repertoires in COVID-19. Libraries were prepared by immunoSEQ multiplex PCR; TCRdb keeps only in-frame clonotypes and omits some of them. Of around 230,000 clones in the sample, approximately 90% were seen once. The sample comprised PBMCs or T cells enriched from blood (not recorded which). The receptors shown here come from a woman in her 40s with acute COVID-19.

The rearrangement uses TRBV5-5 and TRBJ2-7; D is uncertain. This CDR3 region has 14 residues. V lost 1 base and J lost 2, with 10 bases in between. Germline V gene data show CDR1 as SGHKS and CDR2 as YYEKEE (reference sequence). The CDR3, as DNA: TGTGCCAGCAGCTTGCTTGTAGATCCCTACGAGCAGTACTTC. Translating it yields CASSLLVDPYEQYF.

J is TRBJ2-7 and V is TRBV3-1 (or the pseudogene TRBV3-2); 9 positions agree with TRBD2. Germline trimming cut 2 bases from V and 13 bases from J; bases unmatched to any gene: 15. This CDR3 comprises 15 residues. Germline loops: CDR1 LGHDT, CDR2 YNNKEL (reference sequence). CDR3 sequence (DNA): TGTGCCAGCAGCCAAACCCCCAGCGGGGGGCCACTCCTTTACTTC. Translating gives CASSQTPSGGPLLYF.

The chain employs TRBV5-5 and TRBJ1-5, with a tentative D call TRBD1 (6 bases). V shed 0 bases and J shed 6 bases, with 13 bases lying between them. The CDR3 length is 15 residues. CDR1 is SGHKS and CDR2 is YYEKEE in the germline V gene (reference sequence). The DNA of the CDR3 is TGTGCCAGCAGCTTGGTGGACAGCCGGAGTCAGCCCCAGCATTTT. Amino acid sequence: CASSLVDSRSQPQHF.